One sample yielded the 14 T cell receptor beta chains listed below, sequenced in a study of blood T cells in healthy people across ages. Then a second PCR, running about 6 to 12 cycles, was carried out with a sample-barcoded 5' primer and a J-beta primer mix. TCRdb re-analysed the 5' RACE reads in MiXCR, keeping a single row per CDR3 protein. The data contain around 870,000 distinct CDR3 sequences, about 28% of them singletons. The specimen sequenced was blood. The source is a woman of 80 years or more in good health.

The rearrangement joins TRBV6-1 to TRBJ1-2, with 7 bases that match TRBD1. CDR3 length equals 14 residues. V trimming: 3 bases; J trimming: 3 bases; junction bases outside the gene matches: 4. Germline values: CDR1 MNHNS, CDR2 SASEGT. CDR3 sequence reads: CASSDSTGHYGYTF. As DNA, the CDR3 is TGTGCCAGCAGTGATTCGACAGGGCACTATGGCTACACCTTC.

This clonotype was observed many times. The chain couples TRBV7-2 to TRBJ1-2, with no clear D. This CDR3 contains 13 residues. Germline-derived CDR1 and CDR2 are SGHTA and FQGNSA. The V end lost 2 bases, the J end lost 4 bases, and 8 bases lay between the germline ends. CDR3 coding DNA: TGTGCCAGCAGCTTACAGGTTGGCTATGGCTACACCTTC. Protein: CASSLQVGYGYTF.

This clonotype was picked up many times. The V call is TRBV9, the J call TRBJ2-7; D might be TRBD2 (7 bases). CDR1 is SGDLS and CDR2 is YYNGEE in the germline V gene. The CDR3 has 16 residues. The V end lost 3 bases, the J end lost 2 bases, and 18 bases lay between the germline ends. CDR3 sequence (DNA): TGTGCCAGCAGCGCCGAGGGGGGGACTGGGGCCTACGAGCAGTACTTC. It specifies CASSAEGGTGAYEQYF.

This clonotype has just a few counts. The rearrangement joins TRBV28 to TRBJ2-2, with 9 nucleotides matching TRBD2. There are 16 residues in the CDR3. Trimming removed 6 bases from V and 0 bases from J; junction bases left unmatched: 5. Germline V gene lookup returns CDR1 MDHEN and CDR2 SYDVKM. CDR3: CASSLSGGANTGELFF. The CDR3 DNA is TGTGCCAGCAGCCTTAGCGGGGGAGCGAACACCGGGGAGCTGTTTTTT.

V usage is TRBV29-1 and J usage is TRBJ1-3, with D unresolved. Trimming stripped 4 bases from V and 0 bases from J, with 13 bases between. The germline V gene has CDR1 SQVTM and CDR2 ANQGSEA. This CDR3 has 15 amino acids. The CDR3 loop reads CSVALRRSSGNTIYF. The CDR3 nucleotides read TGCAGCGTTGCGTTGCGCCGCAGCTCTGGAAACACCATATATTTT. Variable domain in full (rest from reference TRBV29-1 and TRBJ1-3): SAVISQKPSRDICQRGTSLTIQCQVDSQVTMMFWYRQQPGQSLTLIATANQGSEATYESGFVIDKFPISRPNLTFSTLTVSNMSPEDSSIYLCSVALRRSSGNTIYFGEGSWLTVV.

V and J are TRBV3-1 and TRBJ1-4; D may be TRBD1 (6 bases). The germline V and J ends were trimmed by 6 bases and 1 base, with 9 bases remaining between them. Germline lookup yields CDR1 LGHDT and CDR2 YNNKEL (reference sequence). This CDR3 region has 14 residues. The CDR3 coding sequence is TGTGCCAGCAGTAGGACAGTAACTAATGAAAAACTGTTTTTT. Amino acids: CASSRTVTNEKLFF.

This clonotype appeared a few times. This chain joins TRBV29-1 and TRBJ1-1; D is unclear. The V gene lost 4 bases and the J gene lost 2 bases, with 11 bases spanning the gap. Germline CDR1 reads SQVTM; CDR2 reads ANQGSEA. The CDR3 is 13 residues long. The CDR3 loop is CSVALSPNTEAFF. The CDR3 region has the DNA TGCAGCGTTGCCCTCTCGCCAAACACTGAAGCTTTCTTT.

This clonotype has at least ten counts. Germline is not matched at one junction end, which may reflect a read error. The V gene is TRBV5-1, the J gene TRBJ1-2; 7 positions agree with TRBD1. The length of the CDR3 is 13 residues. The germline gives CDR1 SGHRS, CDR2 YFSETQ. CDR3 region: CASSLYRGYGYTF. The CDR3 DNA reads TGTGCCAGCAGCTTATACAGGGGCTATGGCTACACCTTC.

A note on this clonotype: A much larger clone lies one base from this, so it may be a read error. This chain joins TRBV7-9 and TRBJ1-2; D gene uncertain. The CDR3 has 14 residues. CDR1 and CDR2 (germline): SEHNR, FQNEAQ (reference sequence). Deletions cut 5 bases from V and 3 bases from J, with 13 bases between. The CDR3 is CASSRRNIDYGYTF. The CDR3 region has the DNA TGTGCCAGCAGCCGCCGGAACATTGACTATGGCTACACCTTC.

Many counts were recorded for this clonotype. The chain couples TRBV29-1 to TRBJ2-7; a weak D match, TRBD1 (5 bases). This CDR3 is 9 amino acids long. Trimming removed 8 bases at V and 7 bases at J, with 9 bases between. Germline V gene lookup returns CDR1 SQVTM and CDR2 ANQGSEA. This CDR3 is CSSGQEQYF. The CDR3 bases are TGCAGCTCCGGACAAGAGCAGTACTTC.

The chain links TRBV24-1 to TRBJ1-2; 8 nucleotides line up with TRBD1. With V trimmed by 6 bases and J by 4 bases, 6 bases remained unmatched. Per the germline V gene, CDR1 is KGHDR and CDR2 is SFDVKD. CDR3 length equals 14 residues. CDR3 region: CATSKSGTGYGYTF. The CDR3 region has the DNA TGTGCCACCAGTAAATCCGGGACAGGCTATGGCTACACCTTC.

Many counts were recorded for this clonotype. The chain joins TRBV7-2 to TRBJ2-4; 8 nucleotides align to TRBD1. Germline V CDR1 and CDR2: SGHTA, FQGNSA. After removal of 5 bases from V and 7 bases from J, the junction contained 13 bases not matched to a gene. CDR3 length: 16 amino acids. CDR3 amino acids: CASSNSPGTGGNIQYF. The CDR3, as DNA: TGTGCCAGCAGCAACTCTCCCGGGACAGGTGGGAACATTCAGTACTTC. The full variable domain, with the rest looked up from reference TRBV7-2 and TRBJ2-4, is GAGVSQSPSNKVTEKGKDVELRCDPISGHTALYWYRQSLGQGLEFLIYFQGNSAPDKSGLPSDRFSAERTGGSVSTLTIQRTQQEDSAVYLCASSNSPGTGGNIQYFGAGTRLSVL.

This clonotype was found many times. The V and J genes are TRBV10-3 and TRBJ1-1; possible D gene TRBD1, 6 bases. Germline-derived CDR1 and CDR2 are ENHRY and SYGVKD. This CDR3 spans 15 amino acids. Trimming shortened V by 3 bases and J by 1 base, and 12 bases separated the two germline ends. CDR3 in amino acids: CAISDGGAGNTEAFF. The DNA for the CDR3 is TGTGCCATCAGTGACGGGGGCGCGGGGAACACTGAAGCTTTCTTT.

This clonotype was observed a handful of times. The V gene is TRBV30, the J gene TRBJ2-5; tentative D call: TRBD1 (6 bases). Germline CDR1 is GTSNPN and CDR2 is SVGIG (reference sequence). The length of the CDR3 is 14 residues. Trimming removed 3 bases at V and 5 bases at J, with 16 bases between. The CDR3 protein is CAWSPGTPSETQYF. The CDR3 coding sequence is TGTGCCTGGAGCCCCGGGACACCAAGCGAGACCCAGTACTTC.